Sequencing of this T cell receptor (beta chain) was carried out in a study of CD8+CD57+ T cells in acquired aplastic anemia. Patients chosen for sequencing had shown CD8+CD57+ cell expansion by flow cytometry. Patients uniformly had severe acquired aplastic anemia. General observations from the study: Controls did not differ significantly from patients in CD8+ Simpson's diversity.

On this clonotype itself: The antigen is undetermined. A read error may be the cause here, since a much bigger clone is one base away.

Investigators profiled TCR beta VDJ and CDR3 from genomic DNA template. TCRdb analysed the reads with MiXCR anew, one entry per CDR3 protein. Of approximately 180,000 distinct CDR3 sequences in the sample, around 48% were seen once. The V gene end was trimmed by 3 bases and the J gene end by 1 base; junction bases not matched to a gene: 4. The CDR3 contains 14 residues. CDR1 is DFQATT, CDR2 SNEGSKA, per germline (reference sequence). What was sequenced was sorted CD4+, CD8+, or CD8+CD57+ T cells (not recorded which) from PBMCs. This receptor was identified in a human donor with aplastic anemia. This sequence joins TRBV20-1 and TRBJ1-1, with TRBD1 matching 8 bases. The CDR3 spells CSASDRGENTEAFF. CDR3 sequence (DNA): TGCAGTGCTAGCGACAGGGGTGAGAACACTGAAGCTTTCTTT.